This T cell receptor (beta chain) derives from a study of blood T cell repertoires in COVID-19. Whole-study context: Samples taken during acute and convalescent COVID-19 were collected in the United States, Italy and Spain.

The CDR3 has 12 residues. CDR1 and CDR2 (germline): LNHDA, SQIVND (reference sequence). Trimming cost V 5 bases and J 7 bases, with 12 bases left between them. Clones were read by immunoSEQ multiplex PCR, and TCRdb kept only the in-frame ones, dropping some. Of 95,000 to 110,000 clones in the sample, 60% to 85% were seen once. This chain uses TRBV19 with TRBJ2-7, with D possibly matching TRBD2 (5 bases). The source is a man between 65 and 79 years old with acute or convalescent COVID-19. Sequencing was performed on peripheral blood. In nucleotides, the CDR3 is TGTGCCAGTAGTGTGTCCTCGGGGGAGCAGTACTTC. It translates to CASSVSSGEQYF. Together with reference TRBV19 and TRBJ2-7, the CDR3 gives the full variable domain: DGGITQSPKYLFRKEGQNVTLSCEQNLNHDAMYWYRQDPGQGLRLIYYSQIVNDFQKGDIAEGYSVSREKKESFPLTVTSAQKNPTAFYLCASSVSSGEQYFGPGTRLTVT.